The 30 T cell receptor beta chains listed next were all sequenced from one sample in a study of human T cells and chemical hapten exposure. As to time point: patch test 1, 2 weeks after DPC sensitization. Treatment denoted: therapeutic diphenylcyclopropenone sensitization with weekly scalp DPC. TCRdb called the RACE reads again in MiXCR, with one record for every CDR3 protein. Among some 400,000 distinct CDR3 sequences, more than 4.5% were seen once, and the ten largest hold approximately 2.5%. The starting material was whole blood, obtained in connection with sensitization to the hapten diphenylcyclopropenone (DPC). These receptors came from a woman in her fifties or sixties with alopecia areata. Some clones in this sample may be carry-over from other donors' samples.

This clonotype was observed many times. The V and J genes are TRBV7-6 and TRBJ2-1; D is unclear. CDR1 is SGHVS, CDR2 FNYEAQ, per germline. V dropped 0 bases and J dropped 5 bases, with 2 bases sitting between them. This CDR3 has 12 residues. The CDR3 region is CASSLANNEQFF. The CDR3 DNA reads as TGTGCCAGCAGCTTAGCGAACAATGAGCAGTTCTTC.

Many counts were recorded for this clonotype. V and J are TRBV3-1 and TRBJ2-7; possibly TRBD1 or TRBD2 for D (6 bases each). V was trimmed by 0 bases and J by 3 bases, leaving 15 bases between them. This CDR3 spans 16 amino acids. Germline loops: CDR1 LGHDT, CDR2 YNNKEL (reference sequence). Written as DNA, the CDR3 is TGTGCCAGCAGCCAAGAATCGGGGGCAGGGGTCTACGAGCAGTACTTC. It encodes CASSQESGAGVYEQYF.

This clonotype came up once. Possible read error: a much larger clone is one base away. The chain is built from TRBV9 and TRBJ2-2; D is ambiguous. The CDR3 has 13 residues. Germline CDR1 is SGDLS and CDR2 is YYNGEE. The CDR3 coding sequence is TGTGTCAGCAGCGTTTTAGGCACCGGGGAGCTGTTTTTT. It codes for CVSSVLGTGELFF.

This clonotype has at least ten counts. The V and J genes are TRBV18 and TRBJ2-3, with unresolved D. Germline V gene lookup returns CDR1 KGHSH and CDR2 LQKENI. Trimming pared 3 bases from V and 4 bases from J, leaving 5 bases between. The CDR3 runs to 12 residues. CDR3 nucleotides: TGTGCCAGCTCACCTGAAGCAGATACGCAGTATTTT. This translates into CASSPEADTQYF. The full variable domain, in which reference TRBV18 and TRBJ2-3 provide the parts outside the CDR3, is NAGVMQNPRHLVRRRGQEARLRCSPMKGHSHVYWYRQLPEEGLKFMVYLQKENIIDESGMPKERFSAEFPKEGPSILRIQQVVRGDSAAYFCASSPEADTQYFGPGTRLTVL.

There are many counts of this clonotype. The rearrangement joins TRBV7-2 to TRBJ2-3, with 8 bases fitting TRBD2. The CDR3 has 15 residues. The V gene end was trimmed by 5 bases and the J gene end by 4 bases; junction bases not matched to a gene: 8. Germline CDR1 SGHTA, CDR2 FQGNSA. The CDR3, as DNA: TGTGCCAGCAGCCCAAGCGGGAGAGGGTCAGATACGCAGTATTTT. Translation gives CASSPSGRGSDTQYF.

V usage is TRBV4-1 and J usage is TRBJ1-1; TRBD1 matches at 7 bases. Germline trimming cut 4 bases from V and 11 bases from J; bases unmatched to any gene: 10. Germline assignment: CDR1 MGHRA and CDR2 YSYEKL. The CDR3 consists of 13 residues. In nucleotides, the CDR3 is TGCGCCAGCAGCCTAGGCCAGGGGGGTTTCGCTTTCTTT. This encodes CASSLGQGGFAFF.

This chain uses TRBV3-1 with TRBJ1-1, with a possible D match to TRBD1 (5 bases). Per the germline V gene, CDR1 is LGHDT and CDR2 is YNNKEL (reference sequence). The V gene lost 0 bases and the J gene lost 0 bases, with 11 bases spanning the gap. The CDR3 totals 16 residues. DNA of the CDR3: TGTGCCAGCAGCCAAGAATCATGGACACTGAACACTGAAGCTTTCTTT. Its translation is CASSQESWTLNTEAFF.

The J gene is TRBJ2-1, the V gene TRBV6-1; 8 bases map to TRBD1. CDR3 length: 13 residues. CDR1 MNHNS and CDR2 SASEGT come from the germline V gene. Trimming cost V 5 bases and J 10 bases; bases outside gene matches: 7. The CDR3 sequence is CASSIGQGKEQFF. In nucleotides, the CDR3 is TGTGCCAGCAGTATCGGACAGGGCAAAGAGCAGTTCTTC.

Ten or more counts support this clonotype. The V gene is TRBV7-9, the J gene TRBJ2-1; possibly TRBD1 or TRBD2 for D (6 bases each). V lost 5 bases to trimming and J lost 1 base, with 15 bases between them. This CDR3 spans 16 amino acids. Germline assignment: CDR1 SEHNR and CDR2 FQNEAQ (reference sequence). For the CDR3, the DNA is TGTGCCAGCAGCCCGAGGAGGGGGAGTTCCTACAATGAGCAGTTCTTC. It encodes CASSPRRGSSYNEQFF.

In this sample, this clonotype turned up a few times. In nucleotides, the CDR3 is TGCGCCAGCAGCTTGGGGGCAGGGGATAGGCATGGCTACACCTTC. Amino acid sequence: CASSLGAGDRHGYTF. This sequence joins TRBV5-1 and TRBJ1-2, with a weak D call TRBD1 (6 bases). V was shortened by 0 bases and J by 6 bases, with 15 bases between the two germline ends. The CDR3 spans 15 residues. CDR1 is SGHRS, CDR2 YFSETQ, per germline.

The chain combines TRBV10-3 with TRBJ2-3, with 8 bases matching TRBD2. V gave up 11 bases and J gave up 0 bases; unmatched junction bases: 16. Per germline, CDR1 ENHRY and CDR2 SYGVKD. The CDR3 totals 17 residues. The CDR3 nucleotides are TGTGCCTCCAGGAATTCGGCGGGAGGCTCTAGCACAGATACGCAGTATTTT. Residues: CASRNSAGGSSTDTQYF.

This clonotype was observed at least ten times. This chain connects TRBV20-1 to TRBJ2-7; D might be TRBD1 (5 bases). This CDR3 spans 14 amino acids. With 6 bases removed from V and 0 bases from J, the gap between germline ends came to 15 bases. CDR1 is DFQATT, CDR2 SNEGSKA, per germline (reference sequence). CDR3: CSASSGFSSYEQYF. As DNA, the CDR3 is TGCAGTGCCTCCTCAGGGTTCAGCTCCTACGAGCAGTACTTC.

This clonotype was seen at least ten times. The CDR3, as DNA: TGTGCCAGCAGCTTAACGGCCGGCTTAAGCACAGATACGCAGTATTTT. Translated: CASSLTAGLSTDTQYF. This chain uses TRBV7-6 with TRBJ2-3, with D hard to call. V lost 2 bases and J lost 0, with 12 bases in between. The CDR3 spans 16 residues. Germline V gene data show CDR1 as SGHVS and CDR2 as FNYEAQ.

This clonotype was found a few times. The genes are TRBV2 and TRBJ1-1; TRBD1 might be the D (5 bases). There are 14 residues in the CDR3. Germline V gene sequence: CDR1 SNHLY, CDR2 FYNNEI. V was clipped by 4 bases and J by 0 bases, with 9 bases between them. In DNA, the CDR3 is TGTGCCAGCAGTGGGGGCAGAATGAACACTGAAGCTTTCTTT. Protein sequence: CASSGGRMNTEAFF.

The table lists this clonotype with a few counts. The V call is TRBV7-2, the J call TRBJ2-3; D is undetermined. The CDR3 totals 15 residues. The V gene's germline CDR1 is SGHTA and CDR2 FQGNSA. Trimming took 1 base from V and 0 from J, leaving 8 bases between them. The CDR3 protein is CASSLDQTSTDTQYF. CDR3 sequence (DNA): TGTGCCAGCAGCTTAGACCAGACGAGCACAGATACGCAGTATTTT.

This clonotype was seen a few times. The chain employs TRBV7-2 and TRBJ2-3; D call uncertain. V was shortened by 1 base and J by 0 bases, with 11 bases between the two germline ends. The germline gives CDR1 SGHTA, CDR2 FQGNSA. The CDR3 is made up of 16 amino acids. The CDR3 reads CASSLGSGGSTDTQYF. The CDR3 region has the DNA TGTGCCAGCAGCTTAGGTAGTGGCGGTAGCACAGATACGCAGTATTTT.

The table lists this clonotype with many counts. An end of the junction differs from the germline gene, which may be a read error. The chain uses TRBV7-2 and TRBJ2-2; D gene uncertain. Per the germline V gene, CDR1 is SGHTA and CDR2 is FQGNSA. This CDR3 comprises 14 residues. The CDR3 nucleotides read TGTGCCAGCAGTTTAGGCCTTAACACCGGGGAGCTGTTTTTT. It translates to CASSLGLNTGELFF.

This clonotype was detected a few times. This rearrangement joins TRBV20-1 to TRBJ2-1; a weak D match, TRBD2 (5 bases). With 3 bases removed from V and 4 bases from J, the gap between germline ends came to 19 bases. The CDR3 is made up of 16 amino acids. Germline assignment: CDR1 DFQATT and CDR2 SNEGSKA (reference sequence). The CDR3 is CSARYSGMTIYNEQFF. DNA for the CDR3: TGCAGTGCTAGGTATTCCGGGATGACTATTTACAATGAGCAGTTCTTC.

The chain joins TRBV3-1 to TRBJ2-3; the D is unclear. The CDR3 loop spans 15 amino acids. The V gene lost 3 bases and the J gene lost 2 bases, with 12 bases spanning the gap. CDR1 is LGHDT and CDR2 is YNNKEL in the germline V gene (reference sequence). The DNA of the CDR3 is TGTGCCAGCAGCCATTCCCGGGCCCCCACAGATACGCAGTATTTT. It codes for CASSHSRAPTDTQYF.

This clonotype was detected only a few times. The chain joins TRBV7-2 to TRBJ2-1; D ambiguous. The CDR3 totals 15 residues. With 5 bases removed from V and 0 bases from J, the gap between germline ends came to 11 bases. Per the germline V gene, CDR1 is SGHTA and CDR2 is FQGNSA. CDR3 amino acids: CASSQTASSYNEQFF. In nucleotides, the CDR3 is TGTGCCAGCAGCCAGACTGCGAGCTCCTACAATGAGCAGTTCTTC.

This clonotype occurred a few times. The V gene is TRBV29-1, the J gene TRBJ2-7; D unresolved. CDR1 and CDR2 from the germline V gene are SQVTM and ANQGSEA. CDR3 length equals 11 residues. Trimming shortened V by 1 base and J by 9 bases, and 10 bases separated the two germline ends. The CDR3 sequence: CSVEAVEVQYF. In DNA, the CDR3 is TGCAGCGTTGAAGCGGTAGAGGTGCAGTACTTC.

The table lists this clonotype with a few counts. The CDR3 reads CAISDNLGGAGNEQFF. DNA for the CDR3: TGTGCCATCAGTGACAACCTGGGGGGAGCGGGCAATGAGCAGTTCTTC. This chain connects TRBV10-3 to TRBJ2-1; the D gene is possibly TRBD2 (6 bases). V shed 3 bases and J shed 6 bases, with 18 bases lying between them. The CDR3 consists of 16 residues. The germline CDR1 and CDR2 sequences are ENHRY and SYGVKD.

This clonotype was detected many times. The V and J genes are TRBV21-1 and TRBJ1-1. TRBV21-1 is noted as a pseudogene. The CDR3 has 12 residues. CDR3 residues: CATVLRCTEAFF. The CDR3 region has the DNA TGTGCCACCGTTCTTCGGTGCACTGAAGCTTTCTTT.

This clonotype was observed a few times. In DNA, the CDR3 is TGCGCCAGCAGCCAAGGCGATTCAAACACTGAAGCTTTCTTT. Translated, it gives CASSQGDSNTEAFF. V gene TRBV4-1 combines with J gene TRBJ1-1; no definite D call. V was trimmed by 1 base and J by 2 bases, leaving 8 bases between them. Germline CDR1 reads MGHRA; CDR2 reads YSYEKL. This CDR3 has 14 amino acids.

This clonotype was seen ten or more times. This chain links TRBV11-2 with TRBJ2-1; the D gene is possibly TRBD2 (6 bases). CDR3 length equals 13 residues. Trimming cost V 5 bases and J 9 bases, with 14 bases left between them. The germline CDR1 and CDR2 sequences are SGHAT and FQNNGV. CDR3 loop: CASSHNTSPEQFF. CDR3 bases: TGTGCCAGCAGCCATAACACTAGCCCTGAGCAGTTCTTC.

The gene calls are TRBV28 and TRBJ2-3; D not certain. Trimming cost V 5 bases and J 0 bases, with 9 bases left between them. Germline-derived CDR1 and CDR2 are MDHEN and SYDVKM. CDR3 length equals 14 residues. CDR3 in DNA: TGTGCCAGCAGTACAGAGACTAGCACAGATACGCAGTATTTT. This encodes CASSTETSTDTQYF.

A remark on this clonotype: At one end the junction does not follow the germline gene, possibly because of a read error. This rearrangement joins TRBV6-1 to TRBJ2-1, with a tentative D call TRBD2 (7 bases). The CDR3 consists of 13 residues. CDR1 and CDR2 from the germline V gene are MNHNS and SASEGT. CDR3 bases: TGTGCCAGCAGCTCAGGGGACTACAGTGAGCAGTTCTTC. Protein: CASSSGDYSEQFF.

This clonotype occurred many times. This chain uses TRBV28 with TRBJ1-5; D may be TRBD1 (6 bases). V dropped 1 base and J dropped 5 bases, with 18 bases sitting between them. The germline V gene encodes CDR1 MDHEN and CDR2 SYDVKM. CDR3 size: 17 residues. The CDR3 reads CASSLSGATGLHQPQHF. CDR3 in DNA: TGTGCCAGCAGTTTATCTGGGGCGACAGGCCTCCATCAGCCCCAGCATTTT.

This clonotype was seen at least ten times. The gene calls are TRBV6-2 or TRBV6-3 and TRBJ2-3; TRBD2 aligns across 9 bases. Germline V gives CDR1 MNHEY, CDR2 SVGEGT. CDR3 length: 17 residues. Trimming took 7 bases from V and 5 from J; bases not matched to a gene: 16. CDR3 nucleotides: TGTGCCAGCACCCAGACGAGCGGGAGGCCCCGTAAAGATACGCAGTATTTT. Translation: CASTQTSGRPRKDTQYF.

This clonotype was seen ten or more times. The chain carries TRBV29-1 and TRBJ2-3; unclear D gene. The CDR3 runs 12 residues. With 3 bases removed from V and 4 bases from J, the gap between germline ends came to 8 bases. Germline CDR1 reads SQVTM; CDR2 reads ANQGSEA. CDR3: CSVEVTADTQYF. As DNA, the CDR3 is TGCAGCGTTGAGGTGACCGCAGATACGCAGTATTTT.